This paragraph reports one T cell receptor (beta chain). Its antigen is as yet unknown. The read comes to an end 3 residues before the CDR3 does, leaving the germline J gene to fill in the end. V was cut by 5 bases and J by 0 bases, with 6 bases left in between. There are 12 residues in the CDR3. CDR1 is SGHDT and CDR2 is YYEEEE in the germline V gene. TCRdb's copy holds only in-frame clones and misses some; the assay was immunoSEQ multiplex PCR. The specimen has approximately 38,000 clones, none found just once. Caucasian heritage predominated among both patients and controls. For at least one year, all CVID subjects received replacement immunoglobulin. Donors gave about 5 to 8.5 ml heparinized peripheral whole blood. This record belongs to a study of T cell clonality in common variable immunodeficiency. Study-level results: Reportedly, TCR beta sequences from common variable immunodeficiency showed fewer deletions and N-nucleotide insertions.

This TCR was recovered from a human donor with common variable immunodeficiency. Specimen: peripheral blood mononuclear cells. The chain has TRBV5-6 and TRBJ2-7; D unresolved. CDR3 DNA, as far as it was read: TGTGCCAGCAGTCCGCGCTCCTACGAG. Translating it yields CASSPRSYE. The CDR3 reads in full as CASSPRSYEQYF.